This record covers a single T cell receptor (beta chain). Repertoires were generated with immunoSEQ multiplex PCR, while TCRdb's copy carries only in-frame clones and drops some. This table has 55,000 to 80,000 clones, 85% to 90% appearing once. The data derive from a study of blood T cell repertoires in COVID-19. Turning to the study itself: PBMCs, B-cell-depleted T cells, or T cells provided the cDNA or gDNA that made up the material.

This TCR came from a man aged 45-65 years with active COVID-19. The sample consisted of peripheral blood.

This chain's CDR3 is CAWSAPDSLNNEKLFF. DNA for the CDR3: TGTGCCTGGAGTGCCCCGGACAGCTTGAACAATGAAAAACTGTTTTTT. The chain joins TRBV30 to TRBJ1-4, with D possibly matching TRBD1 (6 bases). CDR3 length: 16 residues. Trimming shortened V by 1 base and J by 5 bases, and 17 bases separated the two germline ends. Germline values: CDR1 GTSNPN, CDR2 SVGIG (reference sequence).